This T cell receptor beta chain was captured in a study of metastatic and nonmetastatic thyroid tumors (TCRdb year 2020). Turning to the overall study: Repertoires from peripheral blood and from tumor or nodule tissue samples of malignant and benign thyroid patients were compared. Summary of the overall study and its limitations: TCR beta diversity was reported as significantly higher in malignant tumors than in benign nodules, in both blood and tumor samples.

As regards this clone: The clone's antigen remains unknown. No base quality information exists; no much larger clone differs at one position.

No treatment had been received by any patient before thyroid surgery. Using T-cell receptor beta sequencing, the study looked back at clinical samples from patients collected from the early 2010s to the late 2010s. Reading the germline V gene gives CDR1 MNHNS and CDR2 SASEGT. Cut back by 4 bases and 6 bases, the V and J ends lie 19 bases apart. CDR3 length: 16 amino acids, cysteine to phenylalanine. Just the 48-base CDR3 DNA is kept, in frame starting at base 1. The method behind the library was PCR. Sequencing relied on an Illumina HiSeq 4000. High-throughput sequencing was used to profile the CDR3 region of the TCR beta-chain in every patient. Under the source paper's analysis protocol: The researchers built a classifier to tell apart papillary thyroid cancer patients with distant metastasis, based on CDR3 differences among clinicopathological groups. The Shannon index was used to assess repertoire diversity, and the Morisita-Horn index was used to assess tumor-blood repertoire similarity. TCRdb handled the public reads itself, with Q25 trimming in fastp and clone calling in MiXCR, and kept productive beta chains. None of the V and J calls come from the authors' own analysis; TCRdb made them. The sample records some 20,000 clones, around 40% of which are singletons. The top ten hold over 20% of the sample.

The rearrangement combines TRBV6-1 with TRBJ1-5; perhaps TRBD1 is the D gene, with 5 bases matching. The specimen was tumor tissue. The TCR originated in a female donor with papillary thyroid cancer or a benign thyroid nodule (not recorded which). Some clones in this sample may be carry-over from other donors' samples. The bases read TGTGCCAGCAGTGGCGGGACGGACACGGGAGGTCAGCCCCAGCATTTT. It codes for CASSGGTDTGGQPQHF.